The entry below describes one TCR beta chain. This CDR3 region has 16 residues. Germline assignment: CDR1 MNHNS and CDR2 SASEGT. Unmatched junction bases numbered 7, after V lost 2 bases and J lost 3 bases. This record comes from a study of OX40 agonist ivuxolimab in advanced cancers. In the study overall: Partial responses were achieved by three patients: one hepatocellular carcinoma, two cutaneous melanoma.

Repertoires were generated with immunoSEQ multiplex PCR, while TCRdb's copy carries only in-frame clones and drops some. This table holds around 84,000 clones, about 84% found once. Specimen: CD4+ or CD8+ T cells sorted from blood, collected in a trial of the OX40 agonist ivuxolimab. The J gene is TRBJ2-3, the V gene TRBV6-1, with 8 bases fitting TRBD2. The TCR originated in an adult with an advanced solid tumor such as melanoma, head and neck, liver or kidney cancer. Here the CDR3 DNA reads TGTGCCAGCAGTGAACGGAGAAGCGGGAGAACAGATACGCAGTATTTT. Translated: CASSERRSGRTDTQYF.